The rows below give T cell receptor beta chains drawn from one sample of a study of chemoradiotherapy in HPV16-positive cancers. The table came from immunoSEQ multiplex PCR; TCRdb's copy has only in-frame clones and leaves some out. This sample has under 3,000 clones, with 70% to 80% found just once. This material was obtained from a patient who underwent chemoradiotherapy. These receptors were collected from a human donor with HPV-associated anogenital cancer. Both conserved end residues are part of each CDR3. The D gene is left open where the match is weak. Size is stated for part of the rows, as once, few or many counts, or as a class when the clone is expanded.

v_call	d_call	j_call	clone_size	cdr3_aa	cdr3_nt
TRBV30	.	TRBJ2-1	.	CASNEQFF	TGTGCCAGCAATGAGCAGTTCTTC
TRBV28	.	TRBJ2-6	large	CASSLDPPPPGANVLTF	TGTGCCAGCAGTTTGGATCCCCCTCCCCCTGGGGCCAACGTCCTGACTTTC
TRBV11-2	.	TRBJ1-4	.	CASSRGLGEKLFF	TGTGCCAGCAGCAGGGGCCTGGGCGAAAAACTGTTTTTT
TRBV11-2	.	TRBJ2-5	.	CASSLFVREETQYF	TGTGCCAGCAGCTTATTTGTCCGGGAAGAGACCCAGTACTTC
TRBV7-3	.	TRBJ2-1	.	CASSPRPGMMNEQFF	TGTGCCAGCAGCCCTCGACCGGGTATGATGAATGAGCAGTTCTTC
TRBV6-1	TRBD1	TRBJ2-7	few	CASTGDSSYEQYF	TGTGCCAGCACCGGGGACAGCTCCTACGAGCAGTACTTC
TRBV19	.	TRBJ1-1	.	CASRPSRGMNTEAFF	TGTGCCAGTAGACCCTCGAGGGGAATGAACACTGAAGCTTTCTTT
TRBV28	.	TRBJ2-3	.	CASSPSQLGFTDTQYF	TGTGCCAGCAGTCCGTCACAGTTAGGTTTCACAGATACGCAGTATTTT
TRBV27	TRBD1	TRBJ1-2	.	CASGETGDGYTF	TGTGCCAGCGGTGAAACAGGGGACGGCTACACCTTC
TRBV7-9	.	TRBJ2-7	.	CASSLTGTSYEQYF	TGTGCCAGCAGCTTAACGGGGACCTCCTACGAGCAGTACTTC
TRBV28	.	TRBJ1-5	.	CASTPVVFSGPPQHF	TGTGCCAGCACGCCTGTGGTTTTCTCGGGACCGCCCCAGCATTTT
TRBV19	.	TRBJ2-6	few	CASSIGLNSGANVLTF	TGTGCCAGTAGTATCGGACTAAACTCTGGGGCCAACGTCCTGACTTTC